The source of this TCR beta chain is a study of identical twins. General study findings and limits: Out-of-frame sharing of TCR alpha in monozygotic twins was underestimated by models. In cord blood, abundant beta clonotypes had fewer insertions; memory showed no trend.

Via MiXCR, TCRdb re-called the 5' RACE reads, giving one row per CDR3 protein. The sample yields hundreds of thousands of distinct CDR3 sequences, 12% seen once. This clonotype was seen only a few times. Its target is unknown. Healthy Caucasians made up all donors. CDR3 size: 10 residues. Between the trimmed V and J ends, which lost 5 bases and 7 bases, there was a span of 5 bases. The germline V gene has CDR1 SQVTM and CDR2 ANQGSEA. These data also formed part of another study, on yellow fever vaccine responses in identical twins. That study adds: As reported, the vaccine T cell response of twins seemed partly convergent and partly personalized.

Sequencing used PBMCs. This TCR was recovered from a young woman in good health. The chain is built from TRBV29-1 and TRBJ2-2, with D hard to call. CDR3 DNA sequence: TGCAGCGTTTCAGACGGGGAGCTGTTTTTT. It specifies CSVSDGELFF.